This T cell receptor beta chain was obtained from a study of shared clonotypes between healthy human individuals. General study results and limits: Sampling was confined to blood; repertoires within tissues likely differ. Relative to clonotypes present in all four donors, those not shared had lower generation probabilities. Some naive CD4 clonotypes, around 5%, turned up in common across several donors.

In the original workflow: With immunoSEQ giving junction-only sequences and no quality scores, filtering differed. The table came from immunoSEQ multiplex PCR; TCRdb's copy has only in-frame clones and leaves some out. The D gene and trimming were derived from the DNA, and the V and J assignments and clone size from that table. The sample shows 1.5 million to 2.5 million clones, about 95% of them seen only once. CD45RO-negative, CCR7-positively selected cells formed the naive CD8 fraction, excluding terminally differentiated effector memory CD45RA+ cells. With regard to this clone: Its specificity is unknown.

Germline CDR1 reads SGHNT; CDR2 reads YYREEE (reference sequence). V lost 4 bases and J 10 bases, leaving 12 bases between the germline ends. The CDR3 has 12 amino acids. The V and J genes are TRBV5-4 and TRBJ2-1; D is unresolved. This TCR derives from a man aged 18 to 30 in good health. Sequenced material: naive CD8+ T cells sorted from blood. CDR3 protein: CASSPGSPEQFF. DNA for the CDR3: TGTGCCAGCAGCCCCGGATCCCCCGAGCAGTTCTTC.